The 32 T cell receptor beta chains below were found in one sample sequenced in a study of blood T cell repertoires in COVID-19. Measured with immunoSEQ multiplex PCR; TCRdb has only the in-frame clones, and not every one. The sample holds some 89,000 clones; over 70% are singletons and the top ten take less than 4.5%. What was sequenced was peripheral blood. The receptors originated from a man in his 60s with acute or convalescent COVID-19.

CDR3 bases: TGCGCCAGCAGCCAAGAGGGTGCAGGGATTCGTGGCTACACCTTC. Its protein product is CASSQEGAGIRGYTF. The chain employs TRBV4-3 and TRBJ1-2; possibly TRBD1 for D (5 bases). There are 15 residues in the CDR3. Looked up from germline, CDR1 is LGHNA and CDR2 is YSLEER. Trimming took off 0 bases at V and 7 bases at J, with 15 bases between the two ends.

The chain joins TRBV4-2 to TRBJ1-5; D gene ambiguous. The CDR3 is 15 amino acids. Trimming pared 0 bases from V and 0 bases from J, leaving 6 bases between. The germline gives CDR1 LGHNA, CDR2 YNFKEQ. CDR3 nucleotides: TGTGCCAGCAGCCAAGAACACGATAGCAATCAGCCCCAGCATTTT. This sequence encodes CASSQEHDSNQPQHF.

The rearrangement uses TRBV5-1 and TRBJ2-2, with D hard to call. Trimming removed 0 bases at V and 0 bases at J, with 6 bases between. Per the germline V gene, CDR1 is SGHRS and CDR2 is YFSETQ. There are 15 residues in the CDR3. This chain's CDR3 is CASSLAVSNTGELFF. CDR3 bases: TGCGCCAGCAGCTTGGCCGTGTCGAACACCGGGGAGCTGTTTTTT.

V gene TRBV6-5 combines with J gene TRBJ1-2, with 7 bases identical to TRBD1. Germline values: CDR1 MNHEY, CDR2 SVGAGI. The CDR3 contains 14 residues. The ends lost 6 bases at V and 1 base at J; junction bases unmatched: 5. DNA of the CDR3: TGTGCCAGCAGACCGGGACAGAATAACTATGGCTACACCTTC. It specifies CASRPGQNNYGYTF.

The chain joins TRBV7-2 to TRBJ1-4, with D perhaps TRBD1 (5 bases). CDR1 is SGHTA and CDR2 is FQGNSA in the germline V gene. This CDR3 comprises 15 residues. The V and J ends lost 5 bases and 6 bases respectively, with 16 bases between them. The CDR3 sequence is CASSPSRGLDEKLFF. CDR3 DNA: TGTGCCAGCAGCCCTAGTAGGGGACTGGATGAAAAACTGTTTTTT.

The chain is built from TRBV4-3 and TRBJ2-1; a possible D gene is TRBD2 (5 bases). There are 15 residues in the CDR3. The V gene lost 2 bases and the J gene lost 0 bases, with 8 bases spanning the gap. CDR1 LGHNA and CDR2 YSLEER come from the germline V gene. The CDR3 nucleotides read TGCGCCAGCAGCCAAATAGGGAGCTCCTACAATGAGCAGTTCTTC. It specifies CASSQIGSSYNEQFF.

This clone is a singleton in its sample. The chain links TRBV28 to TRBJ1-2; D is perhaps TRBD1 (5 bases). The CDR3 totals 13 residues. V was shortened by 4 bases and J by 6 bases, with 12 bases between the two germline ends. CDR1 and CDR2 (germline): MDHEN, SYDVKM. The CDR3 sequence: CASSWQGQHGYTF. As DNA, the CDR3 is TGTGCCAGCAGTTGGCAGGGTCAACATGGCTACACCTTC.

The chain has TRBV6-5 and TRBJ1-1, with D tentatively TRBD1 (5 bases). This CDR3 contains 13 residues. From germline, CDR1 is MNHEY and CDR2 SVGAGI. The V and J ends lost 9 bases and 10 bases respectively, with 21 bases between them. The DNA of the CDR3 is TGTGCCAGTCTGGATAATGGGGCAGTTAGAGCTTTCTTT. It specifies CASLDNGAVRAFF.

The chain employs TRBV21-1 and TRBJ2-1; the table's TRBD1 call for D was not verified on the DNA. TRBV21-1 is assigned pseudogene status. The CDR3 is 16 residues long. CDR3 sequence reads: CASSKGDRITYNEQFF. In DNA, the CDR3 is TGTGCCAGCAGCAAAGGGGACAGGATTACCTACAATGAGCAGTTCTTC.

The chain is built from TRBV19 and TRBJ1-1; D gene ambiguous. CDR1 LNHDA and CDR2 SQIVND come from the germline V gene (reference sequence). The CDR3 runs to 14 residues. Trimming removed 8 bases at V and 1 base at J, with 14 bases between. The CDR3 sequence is CASYSIPGNTEAFF. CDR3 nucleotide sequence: TGTGCCAGTTACAGTATTCCCGGGAACACTGAAGCTTTCTTT. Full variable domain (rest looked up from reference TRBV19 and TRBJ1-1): DGGITQSPKYLFRKEGQNVTLSCEQNLNHDAMYWYRQDPGQGLRLIYYSQIVNDFQKGDIAEGYSVSREKKESFPLTVTSAQKNPTAFYLCASYSIPGNTEAFFGQGTRLTVV.

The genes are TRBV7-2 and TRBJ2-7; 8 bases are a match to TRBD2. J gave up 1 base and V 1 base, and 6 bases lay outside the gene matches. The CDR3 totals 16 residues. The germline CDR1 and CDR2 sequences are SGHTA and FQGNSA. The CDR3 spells CASSLEERGFSYEQYF. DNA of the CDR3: TGTGCCAGCAGCTTAGAGGAGCGGGGGTTTTCCTACGAGCAGTACTTC.

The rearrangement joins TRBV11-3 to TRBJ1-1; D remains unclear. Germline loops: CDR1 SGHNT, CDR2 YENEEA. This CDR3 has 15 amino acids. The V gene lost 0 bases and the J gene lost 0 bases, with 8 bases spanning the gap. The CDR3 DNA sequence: TGTGCCAGCAGCTTAGATCATAAGCTGAACACTGAAGCTTTCTTT. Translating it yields CASSLDHKLNTEAFF. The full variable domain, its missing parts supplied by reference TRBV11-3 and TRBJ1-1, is EAGVVQSPRYKIIEKKQPVAFWCNPISGHNTLYWYLQNLGQGPELLIRYENEEAVDDSQLPKDRFSAERLKGVDSTLKIQPAELGDSAVYLCASSLDHKLNTEAFFGQGTRLTVV.

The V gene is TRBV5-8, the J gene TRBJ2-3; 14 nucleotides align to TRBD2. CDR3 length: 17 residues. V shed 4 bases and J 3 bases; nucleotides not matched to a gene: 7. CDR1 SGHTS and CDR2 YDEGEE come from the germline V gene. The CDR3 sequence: CASSRLAGGLSTDTQYF. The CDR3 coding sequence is TGTGCCAGCAGCAGACTAGCGGGGGGGCTTTCGACAGATACGCAGTATTTT.

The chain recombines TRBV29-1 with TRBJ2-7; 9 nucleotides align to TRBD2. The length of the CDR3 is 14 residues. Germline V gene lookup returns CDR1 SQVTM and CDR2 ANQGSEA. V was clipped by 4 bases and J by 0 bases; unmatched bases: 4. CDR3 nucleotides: TGCAGCGTTGCCCGGACTAGCGACTCCTACGAGCAGTACTTC. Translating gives CSVARTSDSYEQYF.

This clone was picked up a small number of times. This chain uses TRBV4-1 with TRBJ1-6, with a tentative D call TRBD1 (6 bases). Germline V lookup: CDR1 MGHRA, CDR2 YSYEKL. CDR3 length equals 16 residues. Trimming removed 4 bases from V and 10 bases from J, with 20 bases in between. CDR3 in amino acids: CASSLLGTLNGSPLHF. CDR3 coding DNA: TGCGCCAGCAGCCTTCTAGGGACACTCAATGGGTCACCCCTCCACTTT.

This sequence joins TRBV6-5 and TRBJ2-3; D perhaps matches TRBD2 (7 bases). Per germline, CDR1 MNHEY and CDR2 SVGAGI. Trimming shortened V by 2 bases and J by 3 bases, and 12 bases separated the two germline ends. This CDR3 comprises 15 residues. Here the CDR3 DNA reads TGTGCCAGCAGTTACGGGGGAGGGGGGACAGATACGCAGTATTTT. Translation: CASSYGGGGTDTQYF.

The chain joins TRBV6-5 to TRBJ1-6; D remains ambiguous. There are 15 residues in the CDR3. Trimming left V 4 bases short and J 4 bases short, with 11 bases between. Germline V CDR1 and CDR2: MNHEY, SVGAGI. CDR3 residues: CASSWEGSYNSPLHF. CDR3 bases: TGTGCCAGCAGTTGGGAGGGAAGTTATAATTCACCCCTCCACTTT.

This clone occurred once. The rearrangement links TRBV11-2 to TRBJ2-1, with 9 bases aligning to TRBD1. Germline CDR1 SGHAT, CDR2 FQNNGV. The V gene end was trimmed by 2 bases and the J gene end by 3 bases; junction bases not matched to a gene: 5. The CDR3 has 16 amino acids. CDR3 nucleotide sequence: TGTGCCAGCAGCTTACAGGGGGACAGGGTCTACAATGAGCAGTTCTTC. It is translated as CASSLQGDRVYNEQFF.

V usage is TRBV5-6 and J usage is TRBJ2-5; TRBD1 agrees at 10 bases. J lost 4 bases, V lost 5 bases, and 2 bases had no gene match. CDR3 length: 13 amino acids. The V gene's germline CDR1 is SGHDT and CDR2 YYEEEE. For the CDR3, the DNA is TGTGCCAGCAGTCGACAGGGGGCAGAGACCCAGTACTTC. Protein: CASSRQGAETQYF.

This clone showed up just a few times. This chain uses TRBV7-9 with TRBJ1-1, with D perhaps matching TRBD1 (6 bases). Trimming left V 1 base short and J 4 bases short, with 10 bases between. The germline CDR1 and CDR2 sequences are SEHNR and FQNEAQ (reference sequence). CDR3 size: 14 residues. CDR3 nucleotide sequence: TGTGCCAGCAGCTTAGTCGGGGGGCTCACTGAAGCTTTCTTT. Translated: CASSLVGGLTEAFF.

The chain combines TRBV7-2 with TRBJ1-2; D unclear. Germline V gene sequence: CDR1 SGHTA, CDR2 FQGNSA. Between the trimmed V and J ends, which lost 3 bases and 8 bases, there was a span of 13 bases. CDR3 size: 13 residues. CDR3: CASSLDILGGYTF. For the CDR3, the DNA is TGTGCCAGCAGCTTGGATATACTGGGCGGCTACACCTTC. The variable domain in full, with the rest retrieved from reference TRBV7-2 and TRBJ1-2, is GAGVSQSPSNKVTEKGKDVELRCDPISGHTALYWYRQSLGQGLEFLIYFQGNSAPDKSGLPSDRFSAERTGGSVSTLTIQRTQQEDSAVYLCASSLDILGGYTFGSGTRLTVV.

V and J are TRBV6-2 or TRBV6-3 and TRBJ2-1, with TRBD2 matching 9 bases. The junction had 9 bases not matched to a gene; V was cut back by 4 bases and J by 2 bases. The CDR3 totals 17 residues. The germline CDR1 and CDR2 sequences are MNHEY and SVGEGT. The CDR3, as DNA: TGTGCCAGCAGTTTCGCCCGTAGCGGGAGCGCCTACAATGAGCAGTTCTTC. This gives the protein CASSFARSGSAYNEQFF.

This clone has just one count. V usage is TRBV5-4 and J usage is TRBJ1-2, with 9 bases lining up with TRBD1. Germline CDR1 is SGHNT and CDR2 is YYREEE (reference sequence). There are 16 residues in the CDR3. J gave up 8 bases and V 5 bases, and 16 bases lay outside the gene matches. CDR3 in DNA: TGTGCCAGCAGACAACAAAACCAGCGGACAGGGGAAGGCTACACCTTC. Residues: CASRQQNQRTGEGYTF.

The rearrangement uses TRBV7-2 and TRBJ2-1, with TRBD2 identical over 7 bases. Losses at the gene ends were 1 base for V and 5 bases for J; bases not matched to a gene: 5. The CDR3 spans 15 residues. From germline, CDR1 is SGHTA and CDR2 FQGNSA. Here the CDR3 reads CASSLGRERNNEQFF. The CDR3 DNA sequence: TGTGCCAGCAGCTTAGGGCGGGAGCGGAACAATGAGCAGTTCTTC.

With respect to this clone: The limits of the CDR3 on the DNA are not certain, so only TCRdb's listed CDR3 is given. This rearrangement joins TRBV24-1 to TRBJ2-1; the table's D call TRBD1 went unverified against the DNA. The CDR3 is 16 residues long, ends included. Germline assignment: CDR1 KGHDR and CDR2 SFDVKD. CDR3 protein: CATSSSGQLFLNEQFF.

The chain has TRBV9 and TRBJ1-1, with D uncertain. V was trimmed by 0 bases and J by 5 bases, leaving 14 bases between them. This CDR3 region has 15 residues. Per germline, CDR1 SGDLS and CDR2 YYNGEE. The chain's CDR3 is CASSVGSFVGTEAFF. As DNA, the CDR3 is TGTGCCAGCAGCGTAGGGTCATTCGTCGGGACTGAAGCTTTCTTT.

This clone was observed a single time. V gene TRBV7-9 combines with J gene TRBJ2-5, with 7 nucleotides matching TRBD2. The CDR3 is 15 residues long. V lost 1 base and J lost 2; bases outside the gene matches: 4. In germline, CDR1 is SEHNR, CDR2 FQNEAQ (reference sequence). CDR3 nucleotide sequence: TGTGCCAGCAGCTTAGTTCTAGCGGCACAAGAGACCCAGTACTTC. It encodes CASSLVLAAQETQYF. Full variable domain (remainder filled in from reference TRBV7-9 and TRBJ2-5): DTGVSQNPRHKITKRGQNVTFRCDPISEHNRLYWYRQTLGQGPEFLTYFQNEAQLEKSRLLSDRFSAERPKGSFSTLEIQRTEQGDSAMYLCASSLVLAAQETQYFGPGTRLLVL.

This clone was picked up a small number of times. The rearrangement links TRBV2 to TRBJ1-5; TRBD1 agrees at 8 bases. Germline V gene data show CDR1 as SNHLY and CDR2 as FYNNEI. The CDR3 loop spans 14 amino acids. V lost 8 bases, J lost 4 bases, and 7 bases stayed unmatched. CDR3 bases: TGTGCCAGCTCCTGGACAGGGCGGAATCAGCCCCAGCATTTT. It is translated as CASSWTGRNQPQHF.

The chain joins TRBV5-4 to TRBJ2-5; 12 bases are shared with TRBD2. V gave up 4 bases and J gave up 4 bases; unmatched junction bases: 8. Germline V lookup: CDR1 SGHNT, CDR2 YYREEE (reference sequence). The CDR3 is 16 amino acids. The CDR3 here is CASSKSSTSGGETQYF. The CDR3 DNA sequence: TGTGCCAGCAGCAAATCTTCGACTAGCGGGGGAGAGACCCAGTACTTC.

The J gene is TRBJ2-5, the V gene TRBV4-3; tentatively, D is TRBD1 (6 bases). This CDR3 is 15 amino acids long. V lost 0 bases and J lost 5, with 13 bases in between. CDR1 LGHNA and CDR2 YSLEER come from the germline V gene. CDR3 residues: CASSQESTGRETQYF. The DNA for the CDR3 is TGCGCCAGCAGCCAAGAATCGACAGGCCGGGAGACCCAGTACTTC.

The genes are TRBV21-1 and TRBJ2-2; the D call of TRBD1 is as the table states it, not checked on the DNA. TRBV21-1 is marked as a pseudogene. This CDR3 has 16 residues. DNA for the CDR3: TGTGCCAGCAGCAGAACGGGACAGATTAACACCGGGGAGCTGTTTTTT. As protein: CASSRTGQINTGELFF.

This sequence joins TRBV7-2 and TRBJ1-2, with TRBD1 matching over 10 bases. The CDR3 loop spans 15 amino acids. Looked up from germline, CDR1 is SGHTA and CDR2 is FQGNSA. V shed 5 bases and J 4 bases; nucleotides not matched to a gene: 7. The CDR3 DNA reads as TGTGCCAGCAGCACGAGACAGGGGGCTTTCTATGGCTACACCTTC. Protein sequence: CASSTRQGAFYGYTF.